These T cell receptor beta chains were read from a single sample in a study of T cells in Graves' hyperthyroidism and ophthalmopathy. TCRdb processed the multiplex PCR reads anew with MiXCR; each CDR3 protein has one entry. This table holds 500,000 to 650,000 distinct CDR3 sequences, 14% found once. The sequenced material came from blood. The receptor set was obtained from a woman in her forties or fifties with Graves' ophthalmopathy. CDR3s include the opening cysteine and the closing phenylalanine or tryptophan. A D gene is named only where the DNA matches it firmly. Not all rows give a size; the values are once, few, many and, for expanded clones, a class.

NA	TRBJ1-5	TRBV7-2	TRBD1	CASRRTGGLSNQPQHF	TGTGCCAGCAGACGGACAGGGGGCTTAAGCAATCAGCCCCAGCATTTT
few	TRBJ1-2	TRBV19	NA	CASSIARGYTF	TGTGCCAGTAGTATAGCGCGGGGCTACACCTTC
NA	TRBJ2-3	TRBV11-2	TRBD2	CASSLVTSGIVTDTQYF	TGTGCCAGCAGCTTGGTGACTAGCGGGATTGTCACAGATACGCAGTATTTT
NA	TRBJ1-4	TRBV7-9	NA	CASSSSEKLFF	TGTGCCAGCAGCTCTAGTGAAAAACTGTTTTTT
many	TRBJ2-1	TRBV30	TRBD1	CAWNPGQGRSYEQFF	TGTGCCTGGAACCCGGGACAGGGAAGGAGCTATGAGCAGTTCTTC
many	TRBJ2-7	TRBV11-3	NA	CASSRGSGLRPYEQYF	TGTGCCAGCAGCCGGGGGTCTGGACTCAGGCCCTACGAGCAGTACTTC
many	TRBJ1-5	TRBV13	NA	CASSLGGAGGNQPQHF	TGTGCCAGCAGCTTAGGGGGGGCCGGCGGCAATCAGCCCCAGCATTTT
many	TRBJ2-7	TRBV28	TRBD2	CASSLTGTSGYEQYF	TGTGCCAGCAGTCTAACCGGGACTAGCGGGTACGAGCAGTACTTC
few	TRBJ2-1	TRBV7-3	TRBD2	CASSLSSGLAAINEQFF	TGTGCCAGCAGCTTAAGCTCGGGACTAGCGGCAATCAATGAGCAGTTCTTC
many	TRBJ2-3	TRBV20-1	NA	CSVRLASTDTQYF	TGCAGTGTCAGGCTCGCTAGCACAGATACGCAGTATTTT
few	TRBJ2-7	TRBV29-1	NA	CSVFGLGGSSEQYF	TGCAGCGTTTTTGGCCTTGGGGGAAGTAGTGAGCAGTACTTC
many	TRBJ2-1	TRBV7-3	TRBD2	CASSVGLAGDINEQFF	TGTGCCAGCAGCGTCGGACTAGCGGGAGATATCAATGAGCAGTTCTTC
few	TRBJ2-1	TRBV6-2/TRBV6-3	NA	CASRQGGGQFF	TGTGCCAGCCGCCAAGGGGGGGGACAGTTCTTC
many	TRBJ2-1	TRBV20-1	NA	CSAILRERYNEQFF	TGCAGTGCTATTTTGCGGGAAAGATACAATGAGCAGTTCTTC
once	TRBJ2-7	TRBV15	NA	CATSRDGQGTYKQYF	TGTGCCACCAGCAGAGATGGGCAGGGTACCTACAAGCAGTACTTC
many	TRBJ1-5	TRBV7-2	TRBD1	CASSSRQGGQPQHF	TGTGCCAGCAGCTCTCGACAGGGTGGTCAGCCCCAGCATTTT
NA	TRBJ1-1	TRBV14	TRBD1	CASSQALLGTGPMNTEAFF	TGTGCCAGCAGCCAAGCCCTCTTAGGGACAGGACCTATGAACACTGAAGCTTTCTTT